The clone carrying this T cell receptor (beta chain) appeared many times. No antigen is known for it. At one boundary the junction diverges from the germline segment, which might be a read error. The V gene's germline CDR1 is SSHAT and CDR2 FNYEAQ (reference sequence). The CDR3 runs to 14 residues. This specimen comes from a study of spatial heterogeneity in lung cancer. Time point reported: sample taken at primary tumor resection. General study points: Expanded alpha and beta TCR counts within tumors tracked tumor mutation counts.

From the 5' RACE reads, TCRdb called clonotypes with MiXCR, one entry per CDR3 protein. The sample consists of approximately 94,000 distinct CDR3 sequences, 3.5% to 5% of them appearing once. The clonotype originates from a male donor with early-stage non-small cell lung cancer. This sample comprised lung tumor tissue, obtained at surgery. The chain combines TRBV7-7 with TRBJ2-3; D is undetermined. CDR3 region: CASSPHLGPDTQYF. The CDR3 DNA reads TGTGCTAGCAGCCCCCACCTCGGGCCAGATACGCAGTATTTT.